The rows below give T cell receptor beta chains drawn from one sample of a study of vaccination effects on CD4 cells after COVID-19. Sequencing used immunoSEQ multiplex PCR; TCRdb keeps in-frame clones, though not all of them. The sample contains roughly 64,000 clones, just over 70% of which appear only once. These receptors' targets are unknown. This material consisted of CD4+ T cells from PBMCs cultured without peptide, taken before COVID-19 vaccination. Every receptor here comes from a human donor who had a prior SARS-CoV-2 infection. CDR3s include the opening cysteine and the closing phenylalanine or tryptophan. A D gene is named only where the DNA matches it firmly. Size is stated for part of the rows, as once, few or many counts, or as a class when the clone is expanded.

TRBJ2-3	NA	TRBV2	NA	TGTGCCAGCAGTGAGGGACAAAGATTCACAGATACGCAGTATTTT	CASSEGQRFTDTQYF
TRBJ2-2	NA	TRBV7-3	TRBD1	TGTGCCAGCAGCTCCGAACAGGGGACCGGGGAGCTGTTTTTT	CASSSEQGTGELFF
TRBJ2-7	few	TRBV6-5	NA	TGTGCCAGCAGTTCGGACTGGGGCTCCTACGAGCAGTACTTC	CASSSDWGSYEQYF
TRBJ2-3	NA	TRBV10-3	TRBD2	TGTGCCATCAGGCCGGCGGGGGGGGTGACAGATACGCAGTATTTT	CAIRPAGGVTDTQYF
TRBJ1-1	NA	TRBV5-1	NA	TGCGCCAGCAGCTTGGACAGGGCGAACACTGAAGCTTTCTTT	CASSLDRANTEAFF
TRBJ1-4	once	TRBV2	TRBD1	TGTGCCAGCAGACGTGACAGGGGGCCGGCGAATGAAAAACTGTTTTTT	CASRRDRGPANEKLFF
TRBJ2-3	NA	TRBV7-9	NA	TGTGCCAGCAGCCCCCTGGCATACTACACAGATACGCAGTATTTT	CASSPLAYYTDTQYF
TRBJ2-7	NA	TRBV21-1	NA	TGTGCCAGCAGCAAAGCGCACCCGCTAGCGGGAGGCCGCCGGGGGCGGTACGAGCAGTACTTC	CASSKAHPLAGGRRGRYEQYF
TRBJ2-2	few	TRBV6-5	TRBD2	TGTGCCAGCAGTTACTCGAGCGGGGCGAACACCGGGGAGCTGTTTTTT	CASSYSSGANTGELFF
TRBJ2-3	NA	TRBV11-3	NA	TGTGCCAGCAGCTTAGATCTGTCAACTAGCACAGATACGCAGTATTTT	CASSLDLSTSTDTQYF
TRBJ2-3	NA	TRBV11-3	NA	TGTGCCAGCAGCTCGGGCAGTCGGGGGAGTGTCACAGATACGCAGTATTTT	CASSSGSRGSVTDTQYF
TRBJ2-3	NA	TRBV6-4	TRBD2	TGTGCCAGCAGCCGGCGGGAGGGGGATACGCAGTATTTT	CASSRREGDTQYF
TRBJ1-3	NA	TRBV9	TRBD1	TGTGCCAGCAGCCCATCAAGGGGGCGAATCTCTGGAAACACCATATATTTT	CASSPSRGRISGNTIYF
TRBJ2-7	NA	TRBV6-1	TRBD1	TGTGCCAGCAGTGAAAACAGGGGCAACCGGATCTACGAGCAGTACTTC	CASSENRGNRIYEQYF
TRBJ2-2	few	TRBV7-2	NA	TGTGCCAGCAGCCCCTTCCGCGACAGCAACACCGGGGAGCTGTTTTTT	CASSPFRDSNTGELFF